The T cell receptor beta chain under discussion was sequenced for a study of molecular identifiers for immune sequencing clone quantification. The study's findings and limits: Spiked Jurkat TCR RNA from one cell was reportedly detectable among approximately 1 million naive cells. Barcodes shared by identical TCR molecules could lead to underestimated sizes of highly expanded clones.

Germline CDR1 SEHNR, CDR2 FQNEAQ (reference sequence). This CDR3 has 16 residues. V lost 3 bases, J lost 2 bases, and 15 bases lay in between. Bulk TCR libraries were made with methods that had been previously described and with listed TCR primers. MiXCR, run by TCRdb on the PCR reads, gives a single entry per CDR3 protein. The table shows approximately 93,000 distinct CDR3 sequences, with 20% to 30% occurring only once. This clonotype was detected only a few times. Its target is unknown. Naive CD8 T cell sorting was performed on the CD8+CD4-CCR7+CD45RA+ phenotype. Sequenced: naive CD8+ T cells from blood, with Jurkat cell RNA spiked in. Subset of the sample: FACS-sorted CD8+CD4-CCR7+CD45RA+ naive T cells. The chain combines TRBV7-9 with TRBJ2-3; D may match TRBD1 or TRBD2 (6 bases each). This TCR derives from a human donor in good health. Some libraries in this study had Jurkat cell RNA spiked in. The CDR3 region has the DNA TGTGCCAGCAGCTTTCCGACGGGGGCAACCACAGATACGCAGTATTTT. It translates to CASSFPTGATTDTQYF.